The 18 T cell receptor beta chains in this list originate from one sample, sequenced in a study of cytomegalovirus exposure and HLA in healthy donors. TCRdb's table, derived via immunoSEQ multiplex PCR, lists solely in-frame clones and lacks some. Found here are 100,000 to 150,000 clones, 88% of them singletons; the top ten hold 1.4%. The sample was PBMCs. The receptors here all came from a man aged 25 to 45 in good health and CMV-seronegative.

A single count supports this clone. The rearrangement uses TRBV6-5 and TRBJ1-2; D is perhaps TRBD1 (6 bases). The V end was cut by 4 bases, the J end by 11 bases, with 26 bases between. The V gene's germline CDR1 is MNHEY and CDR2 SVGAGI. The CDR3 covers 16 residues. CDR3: CASSWSTSHGGLGYTF. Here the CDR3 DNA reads TGTGCCAGCAGTTGGTCGACATCCCACGGGGGGCTTGGGTACACCTTC.

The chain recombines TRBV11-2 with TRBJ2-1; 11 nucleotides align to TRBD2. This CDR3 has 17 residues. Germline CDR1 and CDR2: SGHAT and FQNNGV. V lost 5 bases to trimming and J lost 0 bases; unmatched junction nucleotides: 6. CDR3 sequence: CASSHSGTSGSYNEQFF. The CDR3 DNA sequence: TGTGCCAGCAGCCACAGTGGGACTAGCGGCTCCTACAATGAGCAGTTCTTC.

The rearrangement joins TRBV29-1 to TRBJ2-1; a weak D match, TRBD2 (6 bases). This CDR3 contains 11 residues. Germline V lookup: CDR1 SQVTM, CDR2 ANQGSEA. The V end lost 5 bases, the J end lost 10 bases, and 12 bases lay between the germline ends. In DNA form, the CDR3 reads TGCAGCGTTAATGGGGAGGACGAGCAGTTCTTC. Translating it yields CSVNGEDEQFF.

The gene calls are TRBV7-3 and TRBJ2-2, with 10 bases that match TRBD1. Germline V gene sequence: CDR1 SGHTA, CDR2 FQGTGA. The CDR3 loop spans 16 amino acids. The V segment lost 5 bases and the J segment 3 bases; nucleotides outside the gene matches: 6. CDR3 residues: CASSPQTGGYTGELFF. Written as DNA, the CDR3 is TGTGCCAGCAGCCCCCAGACAGGGGGCTACACCGGGGAGCTGTTTTTT.

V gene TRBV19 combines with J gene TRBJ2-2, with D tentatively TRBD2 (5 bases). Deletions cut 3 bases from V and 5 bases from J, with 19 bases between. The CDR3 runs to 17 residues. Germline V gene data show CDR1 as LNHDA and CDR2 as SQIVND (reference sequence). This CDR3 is CASSIRTPAGGTGELFF. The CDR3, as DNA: TGTGCCAGTAGTATTAGGACCCCCGCGGGCGGGACCGGGGAGCTGTTTTTT. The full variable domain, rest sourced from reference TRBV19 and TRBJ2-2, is DGGITQSPKYLFRKEGQNVTLSCEQNLNHDAMYWYRQDPGQGLRLIYYSQIVNDFQKGDIAEGYSVSREKKESFPLTVTSAQKNPTAFYLCASSIRTPAGGTGELFFGEGSRLTVL.

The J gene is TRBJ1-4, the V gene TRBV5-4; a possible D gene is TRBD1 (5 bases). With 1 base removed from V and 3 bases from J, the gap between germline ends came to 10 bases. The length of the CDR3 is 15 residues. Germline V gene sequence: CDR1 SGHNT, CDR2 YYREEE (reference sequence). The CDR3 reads CASSLKGQPNEKLFF. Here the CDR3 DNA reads TGTGCCAGCAGCTTGAAGGGGCAGCCTAATGAAAAACTGTTTTTT.

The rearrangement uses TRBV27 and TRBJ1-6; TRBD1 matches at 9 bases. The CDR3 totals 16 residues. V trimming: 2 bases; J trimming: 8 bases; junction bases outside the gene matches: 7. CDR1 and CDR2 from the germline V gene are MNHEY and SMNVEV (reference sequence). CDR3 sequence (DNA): TGTGCCAGCAGTTTAACGATCCGGACAGGGGATTCACCCCTCCACTTT. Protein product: CASSLTIRTGDSPLHF.

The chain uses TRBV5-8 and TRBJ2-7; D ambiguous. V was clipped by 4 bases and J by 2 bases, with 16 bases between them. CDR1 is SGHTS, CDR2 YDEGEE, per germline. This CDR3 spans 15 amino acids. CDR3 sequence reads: CASSPQMRSPYEQYF. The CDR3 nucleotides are TGTGCCAGCAGCCCTCAAATGCGGAGTCCCTACGAGCAGTACTTC.

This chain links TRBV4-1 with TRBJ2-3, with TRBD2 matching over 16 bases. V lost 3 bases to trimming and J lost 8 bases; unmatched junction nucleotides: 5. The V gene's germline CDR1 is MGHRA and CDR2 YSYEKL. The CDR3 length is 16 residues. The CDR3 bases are TGCGCCAGCAGCCAGGGGACTAGCGGGAGGGTGGTTACGCAGTATTTT. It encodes CASSQGTSGRVVTQYF.

The CDR3 nucleotides read TGTGCCTGGGTCGGGACAGGGTTCTACGAGCAGTACTTC. It is translated as CAWVGTGFYEQYF. The chain couples TRBV30 to TRBJ2-7, with 9 bases aligning to TRBD1. Germline V gene sequence: CDR1 GTSNPN, CDR2 SVGIG (reference sequence). The V gene end was trimmed by 5 bases and the J gene end by 3 bases; junction bases not matched to a gene: 5. This CDR3 contains 13 residues.

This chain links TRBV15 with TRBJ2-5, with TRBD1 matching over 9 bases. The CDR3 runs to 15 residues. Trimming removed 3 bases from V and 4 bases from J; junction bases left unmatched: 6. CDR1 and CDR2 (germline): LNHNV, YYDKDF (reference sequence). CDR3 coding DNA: TGTGCCACCAGCAGGGACAGGGGTGAATCAGAGACCCAGTACTTC. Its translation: CATSRDRGESETQYF.

The chain's CDR3 is CASSWTGSNEKLFF. CDR3 coding DNA: TGTGCCAGCAGTTGGACAGGGTCTAATGAAAAACTGTTTTTT. This chain joins TRBV6-1 and TRBJ1-4, with TRBD1 identical over 8 bases. Germline trimming cut 5 bases from V and 3 bases from J; bases unmatched to any gene: 2. The germline gives CDR1 MNHNS, CDR2 SASEGT. This CDR3 region has 14 residues.

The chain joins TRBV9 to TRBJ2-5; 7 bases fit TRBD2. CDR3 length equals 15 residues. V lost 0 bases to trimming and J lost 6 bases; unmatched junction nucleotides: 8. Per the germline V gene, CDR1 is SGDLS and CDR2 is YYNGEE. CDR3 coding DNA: TGTGCCAGCAGCGTAGAGCGGGAACCTACAAAGACCCAGTACTTC. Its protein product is CASSVEREPTKTQYF.

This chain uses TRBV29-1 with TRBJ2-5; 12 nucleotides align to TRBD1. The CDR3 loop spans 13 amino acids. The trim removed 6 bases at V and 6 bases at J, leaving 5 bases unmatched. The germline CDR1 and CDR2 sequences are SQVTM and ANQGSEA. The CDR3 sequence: CSVGQGALQTQYF. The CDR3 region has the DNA TGCAGCGTGGGACAGGGGGCACTACAGACCCAGTACTTC.

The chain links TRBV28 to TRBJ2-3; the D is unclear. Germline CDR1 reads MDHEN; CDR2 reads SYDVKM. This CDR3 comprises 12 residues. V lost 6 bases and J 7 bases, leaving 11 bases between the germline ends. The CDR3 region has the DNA TGTGCCAGCAGCCTCGTATCTAATACGCAGTATTTT. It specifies CASSLVSNTQYF. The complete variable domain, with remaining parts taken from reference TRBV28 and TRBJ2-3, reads DVKVTQSSRYLVKRTGEKVFLECVQDMDHENMFWYRQDPGLGLRLIYFSYDVKMKEKGDIPEGYSVSREKKERFSLILESASTNQTSMYLCASSLVSNTQYFGPGTRLTVL.

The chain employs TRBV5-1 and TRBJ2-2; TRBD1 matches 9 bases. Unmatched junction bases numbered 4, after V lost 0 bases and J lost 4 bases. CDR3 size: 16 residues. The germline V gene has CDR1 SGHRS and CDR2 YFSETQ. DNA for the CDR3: TGCGCCAGCAGCTTGGATGGGACAGGGACCACCGGGGAGCTGTTTTTT. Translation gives CASSLDGTGTTGELFF. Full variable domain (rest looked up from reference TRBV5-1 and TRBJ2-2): KAGVTQTPRYLIKTRGQQVTLSCSPISGHRSVSWYQQTPGQGLQFLFEYFSETQRNKGNFPGRFSGRQFSNSRSEMNVSTLELGDSALYLCASSLDGTGTTGELFFGEGSRLTVL.

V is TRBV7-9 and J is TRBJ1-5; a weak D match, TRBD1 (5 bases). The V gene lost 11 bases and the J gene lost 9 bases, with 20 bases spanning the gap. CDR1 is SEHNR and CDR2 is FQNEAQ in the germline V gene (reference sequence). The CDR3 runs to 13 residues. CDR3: CASSQAGEVPQHF. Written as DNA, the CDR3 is TGTGCCTCCTCACAGGCGGGAGAAGTGCCCCAGCATTTT. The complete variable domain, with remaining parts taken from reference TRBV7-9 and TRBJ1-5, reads DTGVSQNPRHKITKRGQNVTFRCDPISEHNRLYWYRQTLGQGPEFLTYFQNEAQLEKSRLLSDRFSAERPKGSFSTLEIQRTEQGDSAMYLCASSQAGEVPQHFGDGTRLSIL.

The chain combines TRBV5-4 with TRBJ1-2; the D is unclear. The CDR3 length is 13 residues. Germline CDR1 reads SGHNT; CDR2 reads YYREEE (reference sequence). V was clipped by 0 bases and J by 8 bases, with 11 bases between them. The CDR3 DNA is TGTGCCAGCAGCTTGGGAGGCCCCATGGGCTACACCTTC. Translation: CASSLGGPMGYTF.